The next 14 T cell receptor beta chains were all read from a single sample in a study of T cells after posttransplantation cyclophosphamide listed by TCRdb under 2016. The control group consisted of roughly 10 patients who received myeloablative marrow transplants with methotrexate plus a calcineurin inhibitor and who were sampled 1 year after transplant. The library was produced with the immunoSEQ multiplex PCR assay. The immuneACCESS repertoire file appears here via TCRdb, limited to in-frame rearrangements. These files lack a portion of the clones; in checked studies, under half of the deficit traces to unresolved V genes, and the cause of the others is not known. In this sample the table shows roughly 23,000 clones, 89% of which occur a single time. The top ten clonotypes cover about 7.9% of the sample. The sequenced sample was PBMCs, obtained after an allogeneic stem cell transplant with a calcineurin inhibitor and methotrexate. The source is a female patient between 50 and 60 years old who received an allogeneic stem cell transplant from an unrelated donor, was CMV-positive, and had chronic GVHD only. Because of the transplant, the T cells may be the graft donor's rather than the patient's own.

The CDR3 is CASIPGQGGDGYTF. The CDR3 region has the DNA TGTGCCAGCATTCCGGGACAGGGAGGAGATGGCTACACCTTC. V and J are TRBV2 and TRBJ1-2; TRBD1 agrees at 9 bases. The CDR3 runs 14 residues. CDR1 and CDR2 (germline): SNHLY, FYNNEI. V was pared by 7 bases and J by 6 bases, with 9 bases of the junction left unmatched.

This clone was seen just once. The chain combines TRBV28 with TRBJ2-5; TRBD1 matches 8 bases. Per germline, CDR1 MDHEN and CDR2 SYDVKM. V dropped 10 bases and J dropped 13; count of bases not matched to a gene: 17. This CDR3 is 13 amino acids long. The CDR3 spells CAISRLRAGQVYF. In nucleotides, the CDR3 is TGTGCCATTTCGAGACTAAGGGCGGGACAGGTGTACTTC.

V and J are TRBV18 and TRBJ2-3, with D unresolved. Germline V CDR1 and CDR2: KGHSH, LQKENI. Trimming stripped 5 bases from V and 0 bases from J, with 6 bases between. The CDR3 spans 13 residues. The CDR3 protein is CASSRLSTDTQYF. DNA for the CDR3: TGTGCCAGCTCAAGACTGAGCACAGATACGCAGTATTTT.

The rearrangement links TRBV11-3 to TRBJ2-7; TRBD1 is a possible D gene (6 bases). Trimming left V 4 bases short and J 5 bases short, with 9 bases between. CDR3 length: 12 amino acids. Germline CDR1 SGHNT, CDR2 YENEEA. CDR3 region: CASSSTGDEQYF. The CDR3 DNA sequence: TGTGCCAGCAGCTCGACAGGTGACGAGCAGTACTTC.

The gene calls are TRBV7-2 and TRBJ2-2; 9 bases are shared with TRBD1. After removal of 4 bases from V and 5 bases from J, the junction contained 2 bases not matched to a gene. CDR1 and CDR2 from the germline V gene are SGHTA and FQGNSA. This CDR3 region has 14 residues. The CDR3 DNA reads TGTGCCAGCAGCTCAGGACAGGGGACCGGGGAGCTGTTTTTT. Protein product: CASSSGQGTGELFF.

This clone has a handful of counts. The chain joins TRBV19 to TRBJ1-5, with D unresolved. The germline V and J ends were trimmed by 6 bases and 2 bases, with 8 bases remaining between them. Germline-derived CDR1 and CDR2 are LNHDA and SQIVND (reference sequence). The CDR3 has 13 amino acids. The CDR3: CASRSRGNQPQHF. CDR3 DNA sequence: TGTGCCAGTAGGTCGAGGGGCAATCAGCCCCAGCATTTT.

J is TRBJ1-1 and V is TRBV20-1, with unresolved D. Germline assignment: CDR1 DFQATT and CDR2 SNEGSKA (reference sequence). The V end was cut by 5 bases, the J end by 5 bases, with 9 bases between. The CDR3 totals 11 residues. In DNA form, the CDR3 reads TGCAGTGCTGCCCAGTTAACTGAAGCTTTCTTT. Protein sequence: CSAAQLTEAFF.

V usage is TRBV29-1 and J usage is TRBJ1-2; 10 bases are a match to TRBD1. The V and J ends lost 4 bases and 0 bases, in that order; junction bases with no gene match: 8. The CDR3 consists of 16 residues. Germline V gives CDR1 SQVTM, CDR2 ANQGSEA. The CDR3 spells CSVGRRTGGANYGYTF. The CDR3 DNA reads as TGCAGCGTTGGGCGGAGGACAGGGGGAGCTAACTATGGCTACACCTTC.

Only a few counts were recorded for this clone. CDR3 nucleotide sequence: TGTGCCAGCAGCATAGATACAGGCCCTGAAGCTTTCTTT. Protein: CASSIDTGPEAFF. V and J are TRBV7-9 and TRBJ1-1, with D maybe TRBD1 (5 bases). Germline lookup yields CDR1 SEHNR and CDR2 FQNEAQ (reference sequence). The V gene lost 5 bases and the J gene lost 6 bases, with 13 bases spanning the gap. The CDR3 is 13 residues long.

V is TRBV19 and J is TRBJ2-6; 10 bases agree with TRBD1. CDR1 LNHDA and CDR2 SQIVND come from the germline V gene (reference sequence). V was clipped by 9 bases and J by 4 bases; unmatched bases: 12. The CDR3 contains 17 residues. The CDR3 bases are TGTGCCAGCTCCGGGACAGGGGAACCTCTCGGGGCCAACGTCCTGACTTTC. Translated, it gives CASSGTGEPLGANVLTF.

This clone has more than one count but fewer than ten. This chain uses TRBV27 with TRBJ1-4; D is undetermined. Germline V gene sequence: CDR1 MNHEY, CDR2 SMNVEV (reference sequence). There are 14 residues in the CDR3. Trimming took off 0 bases at V and 8 bases at J, with 10 bases between the two ends. The chain's CDR3 is CASSLSGGGEKLFF. CDR3 DNA sequence: TGTGCCAGCAGTTTATCGGGCGGAGGGGAAAAACTGTTTTTT. Variable domain in full (rest from reference TRBV27 and TRBJ1-4): EAQVTQNPRYLITVTGKKLTVTCSQNMNHEYMSWYRQDPGLGLRQIYYSMNVEVTDKGDVPEGYKVSRKEKRNFPLILESPSPNQTSLYFCASSLSGGGEKLFFGSGTQLSVL.

V and J are TRBV6-1 and TRBJ2-5, with 8 bases fitting TRBD2. In germline, CDR1 is MNHNS, CDR2 SASEGT. The junction had 7 bases not matched to a gene; V was cut back by 7 bases and J by 3 bases. The CDR3 spans 14 residues. CDR3 sequence: CASTKAGAEETQYF. The CDR3 DNA reads TGTGCCAGCACCAAAGCGGGAGCAGAAGAGACCCAGTACTTC.

The rearrangement joins TRBV7-3 to TRBJ2-1; a weak D match, TRBD2 (5 bases). Per germline, CDR1 SGHTA and CDR2 FQGTGA. This CDR3 is 14 amino acids long. Trimming stripped 5 bases from V and 10 bases from J, with 18 bases between. CDR3 in DNA: TGTGCCAGCAGCCCTAACGGGGAGTCGGGGGAGCAGTTCTTC. This gives the protein CASSPNGESGEQFF.

This chain connects TRBV29-1 to TRBJ2-6; 9 positions match TRBD1. Germline V gene lookup returns CDR1 SQVTM and CDR2 ANQGSEA. The J segment lost 4 bases and the V segment lost 7 bases, leaving 8 bases of the junction unmatched. The CDR3 loop spans 15 amino acids. The DNA of the CDR3 is TGCAGCGCCGAGACAGGGGGGTACGGGGCCAACGTCCTGACTTTC. Translated: CSAETGGYGANVLTF.